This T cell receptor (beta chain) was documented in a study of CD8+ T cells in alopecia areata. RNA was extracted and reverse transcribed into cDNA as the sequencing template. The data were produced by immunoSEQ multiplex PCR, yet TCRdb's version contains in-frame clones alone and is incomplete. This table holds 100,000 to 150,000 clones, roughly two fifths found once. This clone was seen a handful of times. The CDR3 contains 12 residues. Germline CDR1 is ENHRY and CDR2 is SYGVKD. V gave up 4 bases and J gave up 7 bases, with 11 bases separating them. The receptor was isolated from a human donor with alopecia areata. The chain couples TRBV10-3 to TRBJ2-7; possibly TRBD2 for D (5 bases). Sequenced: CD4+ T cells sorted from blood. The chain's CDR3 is CAISVRTGEQYF. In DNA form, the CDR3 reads TGTGCCATCAGTGTGCGGACTGGTGAGCAGTACTTC.